These 30 T cell receptor beta chains originate from one sample sequenced in a study of blood T cell repertoires in COVID-19 (TCRdb year 2020). Library creation used the immunoSEQ multiplex PCR assay. The immuneACCESS repertoire file appears here via TCRdb, limited to in-frame rearrangements. These files lack a portion of the clones; in checked studies, under half of the deficit traces to unresolved V genes, and the cause of the others is not known. Across this sample there are 100,000 to 150,000 clones, with 85% to 90% seen only once. Clones ranked in the top ten supply more than 20% of the sample. The source material was peripheral blood. Every receptor here comes from a woman of 80 years or more with acute or convalescent COVID-19.

This clone occurred a few times. V usage is TRBV7-3 and J usage is TRBJ1-2; D is possibly TRBD1 (5 bases). CDR3 length: 15 residues. Germline lookup yields CDR1 SGHTA and CDR2 FQGTGA. V lost 1 base, J lost 3 bases, and 12 bases lay in between. The CDR3, as DNA: TGTGCCAGCAGCTTAAGTCCTATGGGGCACTATGGCTACACCTTC. It encodes CASSLSPMGHYGYTF.

The table lists this clone with a few counts. The J gene is TRBJ2-7, the V gene TRBV7-9, with D maybe TRBD2 (6 bases). Germline V gene data show CDR1 as SEHNR and CDR2 as FQNEAQ (reference sequence). Trimming took off 4 bases at V and 2 bases at J, with 12 bases between the two ends. The CDR3 extends over 14 amino acids. CDR3 sequence reads: CASSYGPGAYEQYF. CDR3 DNA: TGTGCCAGCAGCTACGGTCCGGGGGCCTACGAGCAGTACTTC.

The CDR3 region has the DNA TGTGCCACCAGAGGACAGGGGGACAATCAGCCCCAGCATTTT. Amino acids: CATRGQGDNQPQHF. The V call is TRBV24-1, the J call TRBJ1-5, with TRBD1 matching over 10 bases. Germline trimming cut 7 bases from V and 3 bases from J; bases unmatched to any gene: 2. CDR1 KGHDR and CDR2 SFDVKD come from the germline V gene. This CDR3 is 14 amino acids long.

This clone occurred a few times. The gene calls are TRBV28 and TRBJ1-2; TRBD1 matches 9 bases. With 6 bases clipped from V and 4 bases from J, the junction kept 9 bases outside the gene matches. This CDR3 has 15 amino acids. Germline CDR1 is MDHEN and CDR2 is SYDVKM. The CDR3 reads CASRPRDRDFYGYTF. The CDR3, as DNA: TGTGCCAGCAGACCCCGGGACAGGGATTTCTATGGCTACACCTTC.

This chain uses TRBV19 with TRBJ2-3, with 7 bases fitting TRBD2. This CDR3 comprises 14 residues. The germline V gene encodes CDR1 LNHDA and CDR2 SQIVND (reference sequence). V shed 4 bases and J 15 bases; nucleotides not matched to a gene: 16. The DNA of the CDR3 is TGTGCCAGTAGTACCAGATACGCGACTAGCCGTGAATATTTT. This gives the protein CASSTRYATSREYF.

This chain connects TRBV5-6 to TRBJ2-1; 7 bases line up with TRBD2. The CDR3 is 15 amino acids. Germline V gives CDR1 SGHDT, CDR2 YYEEEE. The V and J ends lost 3 bases and 1 base, in that order; junction bases with no gene match: 4. In nucleotides, the CDR3 is TGTGCCAGCAGCTGGGAGGGGAAATCCTACAATGAGCAGTTCTTC. This sequence encodes CASSWEGKSYNEQFF.

The V gene is TRBV5-5, the J gene TRBJ1-2; no reliable D call. Trimming left V 1 base short and J 7 bases short, with 14 bases between. The CDR3 runs to 14 residues. Germline lookup yields CDR1 SGHKS and CDR2 YYEKEE (reference sequence). For the CDR3, the DNA is TGTGCCAGCAGCTTGTGGGGAGGATTGAGTGGCTACACCTTC. It is translated as CASSLWGGLSGYTF.

DNA of the CDR3: TGTGCCAGCAGCTTGAAGGGGGCCGGTAATGAAAAACTGTTTTTT. Amino acids: CASSLKGAGNEKLFF. The V and J genes are TRBV5-4 and TRBJ1-4, with 7 bases fitting TRBD1. The germline CDR1 and CDR2 sequences are SGHNT and YYREEE (reference sequence). This CDR3 is built from 15 residues. V lost 1 base, J lost 4 bases, and 4 bases stayed unmatched.

J is TRBJ2-1 and V is TRBV4-3; 10 bases fit TRBD2. The germline V gene has CDR1 LGHNA and CDR2 YSLEER. Losses at the gene ends were 5 bases for V and 7 bases for J; bases not matched to a gene: 8. The length of the CDR3 is 15 residues. CDR3 coding DNA: TGCGCCAGCAGCTCCAGCGGGGGGGCCGGGAATGAGCAGTTCTTC. Protein: CASSSSGGAGNEQFF.

This clone was seen a single time. This chain uses TRBV7-9 with TRBJ2-3; D gene uncertain. This CDR3 is built from 14 residues. Germline CDR1 reads SEHNR; CDR2 reads FQNEAQ (reference sequence). The ends were cut back, 2 bases at V and 1 base at J, with 7 bases in the middle. CDR3 nucleotide sequence: TGTGCCAGCAGCTTATACCCAGGCACAGATACGCAGTATTTT. It encodes CASSLYPGTDTQYF. The complete variable domain, with remaining parts taken from reference TRBV7-9 and TRBJ2-3, reads DTGVSQNPRHKITKRGQNVTFRCDPISEHNRLYWYRQTLGQGPEFLTYFQNEAQLEKSRLLSDRFSAERPKGSFSTLEIQRTEQGDSAMYLCASSLYPGTDTQYFGPGTRLTVL.

V gene TRBV9 combines with J gene TRBJ1-6; 8 bases map to TRBD1. Germline V gene lookup returns CDR1 SGDLS and CDR2 YYNGEE. V lost 3 bases, J lost 10 bases, and 6 bases stayed unmatched. The CDR3 has 14 residues. CDR3 sequence (DNA): TGTGCCAGCAGCGCCTCAGGGGGCAACTCACCCCTCCACTTT. It specifies CASSASGGNSPLHF. The entire variable domain, with the rest obtained from reference TRBV9 and TRBJ1-6, is as follows: DSGVTQTPKHLITATGQRVTLRCSPRSGDLSVYWYQQSLDQGLQFLIQYYNGEERAKGNILERFSAQQFPDLHSELNLSSLELGDSALYFCASSASGGNSPLHFGNGTRLTVT.

The genes are TRBV10-3 and TRBJ1-1, with TRBD1 identical over 11 bases. The CDR3 runs 15 residues. Germline trimming cut 3 bases from V and 1 base from J; bases unmatched to any gene: 1. The germline V gene encodes CDR1 ENHRY and CDR2 SYGVKD. Here the CDR3 reads CAISDGQGANTEAFF. The CDR3 bases are TGTGCCATCAGTGACGGACAGGGGGCGAACACTGAAGCTTTCTTT.

This clone was counted between two and nine times. The chain couples TRBV9 to TRBJ2-1; 9 nucleotides line up with TRBD1. V lost 0 bases, J lost 5 bases, and 3 bases stayed unmatched. There are 15 residues in the CDR3. Germline CDR1 SGDLS, CDR2 YYNGEE. The CDR3 bases are TGTGCCAGCAGCGTAGACGGGACAGGGAACAATGAGCAGTTCTTC. It specifies CASSVDGTGNNEQFF.

This chain uses TRBV19 with TRBJ1-1; tentative D call: TRBD1 (5 bases). Trimming pared 3 bases from V and 0 bases from J, leaving 17 bases between. This CDR3 is 17 amino acids long. Germline lookup yields CDR1 LNHDA and CDR2 SQIVND (reference sequence). CDR3 sequence: CASSISGYVALNTEAFF. CDR3 nucleotide sequence: TGTGCCAGTAGTATCTCAGGGTACGTAGCTCTGAACACTGAAGCTTTCTTT.

This chain joins TRBV6-5 and TRBJ2-2; D not certain. The germline gives CDR1 MNHEY, CDR2 SVGAGI. CDR3 length: 14 residues. The germline V and J ends were trimmed by 7 bases and 1 base, with 10 bases remaining between them. The CDR3 reads CASIKDKNTGELFF. CDR3 in DNA: TGTGCCAGCATCAAAGACAAGAACACCGGGGAGCTGTTTTTT.

Of note for this clone: Other DNA sequences in this specimen translate into the identical CDR3. V usage is TRBV7-2 and J usage is TRBJ1-2; 9 bases are a match to TRBD1. This CDR3 is 14 amino acids long. Germline V gene lookup returns CDR1 SGHTA and CDR2 FQGNSA. V dropped 2 bases and J dropped 6; count of bases not matched to a gene: 4. The CDR3 loop is CASSLKGQGHGYTF. The DNA of the CDR3 is TGTGCCAGCAGCTTAAAGGGACAGGGCCATGGCTACACCTTC.

The genes are TRBV4-2 and TRBJ2-3; 8 bases fit TRBD2. Germline loops: CDR1 LGHNA, CDR2 YNFKEQ. This CDR3 has 14 residues. V was pared by 4 bases and J by 5 bases, with 5 bases of the junction left unmatched. CDR3 sequence reads: CASSPRGGVDTQYF. The DNA for the CDR3 is TGTGCCAGCAGCCCCCGGGGGGGCGTAGATACGCAGTATTTT.

The CDR3 DNA follows: TGTGCCAGCATCGAACCATCGGGACAGCCCTATAATTCACCCCTCCACTTT. It specifies CASIEPSGQPYNSPLHF. This chain connects TRBV28 to TRBJ1-6; TRBD1 matches at 7 bases. CDR1 is MDHEN and CDR2 is SYDVKM in the germline V gene. The CDR3 extends over 17 amino acids. With 7 bases clipped from V and 2 bases from J, the junction kept 11 bases outside the gene matches.

The chain employs TRBV28 and TRBJ1-2; tentatively, D is TRBD1 (5 bases). The germline V and J ends were trimmed by 6 bases and 5 bases, with 10 bases remaining between them. The CDR3 loop spans 12 amino acids. The germline V gene has CDR1 MDHEN and CDR2 SYDVKM. CDR3 bases: TGTGCCAGCAGCCTAGACAGATATGGCTACACCTTC. It specifies CASSLDRYGYTF.

CDR3: CASSSPPPSVLEAFF. Written as DNA, the CDR3 is TGTGCCAGCAGTTCGCCTCCACCTTCGGTCCTCGAAGCTTTCTTT. The gene calls are TRBV6-5 and TRBJ1-1; no clear D. V was pared by 4 bases and J by 8 bases, with 20 bases between. CDR3 length: 15 residues. Per the germline V gene, CDR1 is MNHEY and CDR2 is SVGAGI.

The chain combines TRBV5-1 with TRBJ2-3; weak D call: TRBD2 (6 bases). Trimming took off 4 bases at V and 2 bases at J, with 17 bases between the two ends. Germline V gene data show CDR1 as SGHRS and CDR2 as YFSETQ. This CDR3 region has 16 residues. The CDR3 loop is CASSGGEEGPTDTQYF. CDR3 coding DNA: TGCGCCAGCAGCGGTGGTGAGGAGGGCCCCACAGATACGCAGTATTTT.

CDR3 loop: CAISRGTRAGKTSWLANEKLFF. Written as DNA, the CDR3 is TGTGCCATCAGTAGGGGCACAAGGGCAGGCAAGACGAGTTGGTTAGCTAATGAAAAACTGTTTTTT. V usage is TRBV10-3 and J usage is TRBJ1-4, with D perhaps TRBD1 (5 bases). Between the trimmed V and J ends, which lost 5 bases and 3 bases, there was a span of 34 bases. This CDR3 comprises 22 residues. In germline, CDR1 is ENHRY, CDR2 SYGVKD.

This chain joins TRBV10-1 and TRBJ2-1, with 10 bases that match TRBD1. The germline CDR1 and CDR2 sequences are WNHNN and SYGVQD (reference sequence). V lost 6 bases to trimming and J lost 7 bases; unmatched junction nucleotides: 6. This CDR3 contains 14 residues. The CDR3 DNA reads TGCGCCAGCAGGGACCCGGGACAGGGGAATGAGCAGTTCTTC. Translating it yields CASRDPGQGNEQFF.

The V call is TRBV18, the J call TRBJ2-2; perhaps TRBD1 as D (6 bases). The CDR3 loop spans 17 amino acids. Germline assignment: CDR1 KGHSH and CDR2 LQKENI. V dropped 4 bases and J dropped 4 bases, with 19 bases sitting between them. This chain's CDR3 is CASSLQQGRSSTGELFF. CDR3 DNA sequence: TGTGCCAGCTCACTACAACAGGGAAGGTCGAGCACCGGGGAGCTGTTTTTT.

This clone was detected once. The gene calls are TRBV10-3 and TRBJ2-5, with D possibly matching TRBD1 (6 bases). The length of the CDR3 is 14 residues. With 7 bases removed from V and 3 bases from J, the gap between germline ends came to 15 bases. CDR1 ENHRY and CDR2 SYGVKD come from the germline V gene. CDR3 in amino acids: CAIKQGSGEETQYF. In nucleotides, the CDR3 is TGTGCCATCAAGCAGGGATCAGGGGAAGAGACCCAGTACTTC.

The chain recombines TRBV6-6 with TRBJ2-7; TRBD1 matches at 9 bases. The CDR3 runs 15 residues. V lost 4 bases, J lost 6 bases, and 10 bases stayed unmatched. Germline V gene lookup returns CDR1 MNHNY and CDR2 SVGAGI (reference sequence). CDR3: CASSSVDRGLLEQYF. The CDR3 bases are TGTGCCAGCAGTTCCGTGGACAGGGGCCTTCTCGAGCAGTACTTC.

The CDR3 loop reads CSAEQGMRAFF. CDR3 DNA sequence: TGCAGTGCAGAACAGGGGATGAGAGCTTTCTTT. V gene TRBV20-1 combines with J gene TRBJ1-1, with 7 bases that match TRBD1. Germline lookup yields CDR1 DFQATT and CDR2 SNEGSKA (reference sequence). The CDR3 has 11 amino acids. V gave up 6 bases and J gave up 10 bases; unmatched junction bases: 8.

The J gene is TRBJ1-5, the V gene TRBV6-2 or TRBV6-3; 7 bases fit TRBD1. Germline-derived CDR1 and CDR2 are MNHEY and SVGEGT. J was trimmed by 0 bases and V by 2 bases; bases with no gene match: 7. This CDR3 is 17 amino acids long. In nucleotides, the CDR3 is TGTGCCAGCAGTTACGGACAGGCGTATTATAGCAATCAGCCCCAGCATTTT. This gives the protein CASSYGQAYYSNQPQHF.

The V and J genes are TRBV18 and TRBJ1-3; tentatively, D is TRBD1 (6 bases). This CDR3 is 14 amino acids long. Trimming stripped 5 bases from V and 4 bases from J, with 12 bases between. Germline lookup yields CDR1 KGHSH and CDR2 LQKENI. CDR3 protein: CASSSGTIGNTIYF. CDR3 bases: TGTGCCAGCTCATCCGGGACAATAGGAAACACCATATATTTT.

The chain employs TRBV18 and TRBJ1-3; a possible D gene is TRBD1 (5 bases). Germline CDR1 KGHSH, CDR2 LQKENI. Between the trimmed V and J ends, which lost 2 bases and 0 bases, there was a span of 11 bases. The CDR3 is 16 amino acids. In DNA, the CDR3 is TGTGCCAGCTCACCATCAACAGGATCCTCTGGAAACACCATATATTTT. The encoded protein is CASSPSTGSSGNTIYF.